These 10 T cell receptor beta chains originate from one sample sequenced in a study of identical twins. Each CDR3 protein gets one entry after TCRdb re-called the 5' RACE reads with MiXCR. The table includes 500,000 or so distinct CDR3 sequences, about 20% detected once. The data were also submitted as part of a second study, on T cells expressing NK-cell markers.

The sample taken for sequencing was CD4+ T cells sorted from blood. These receptors were collected from a woman between 18 and 29 years old in good health.

V gene TRBV20-1 combines with J gene TRBJ2-1; the D gene could be TRBD1 or TRBD2 (5 bases each). The CDR3 has 17 residues. V was cut by 2 bases and J by 10 bases, with 27 bases left in between. Germline CDR1 reads DFQATT; CDR2 reads SNEGSKA (reference sequence). CDR3 DNA: TGCAGTGCTAGACCCCCCATCGGGGCCATCATTTCGGTGGAGCAGTTCTTC. This encodes CSARPPIGAIISVEQFF.

J is TRBJ1-2 and V is TRBV5-6, with TRBD1 matching over 7 bases. The J segment lost 3 bases and the V segment lost 1 base, leaving 9 bases of the junction unmatched. Germline V lookup: CDR1 SGHDT, CDR2 YYEEEE. The CDR3 has 16 amino acids. The CDR3: CASSLFKGAFDYGYTF. CDR3 sequence (DNA): TGTGCCAGCAGCTTGTTTAAGGGGGCTTTTGACTATGGCTACACCTTC.

J is TRBJ1-1 and V is TRBV29-1, with TRBD1 as a possible D gene (6 bases). Germline lookup yields CDR1 SQVTM and CDR2 ANQGSEA. The ends were cut back, 5 bases at V and 3 bases at J, with 13 bases in the middle. The CDR3 spans 13 residues. CDR3 DNA: TGCAGCGTTCAGACAGGCGTCTACACTGAAGCTTTCTTT. Its translation is CSVQTGVYTEAFF.

This clonotype was seen a handful of times. The V call is TRBV29-1, the J call TRBJ1-1, with D uncertain. Germline values: CDR1 SQVTM, CDR2 ANQGSEA. There are 13 residues in the CDR3. V was trimmed by 7 bases and J by 1 base, leaving 13 bases between them. CDR3 region: CSAGRSPNTEAFF. DNA for the CDR3: TGCAGCGCCGGAAGGTCGCCGAACACTGAAGCTTTCTTT.

This clonotype was counted only a few times. The chain couples TRBV20-1 to TRBJ2-7; a weak D match, TRBD1 (6 bases). The V end lost 0 bases, the J end lost 5 bases, and 17 bases lay between the germline ends. Germline V gives CDR1 DFQATT, CDR2 SNEGSKA (reference sequence). There are 15 residues in the CDR3. The CDR3 DNA is TGCAGTGCTAGAGATCGAATAGGGGGTTTCAACGAGCAGTACTTC. Its protein is CSARDRIGGFNEQYF.

This clonotype appeared a few times. This rearrangement joins TRBV2 to TRBJ2-1, with 8 positions matching TRBD2. CDR1 SNHLY and CDR2 FYNNEI come from the germline V gene. CDR3 length: 14 amino acids. The V segment lost 10 bases and the J segment 3 bases; nucleotides outside the gene matches: 8. CDR3 amino acids: CAIFRSGSYNEQFF. The CDR3 region has the DNA TGTGCCATCTTTCGCAGCGGGAGCTACAATGAGCAGTTCTTC.

This clonotype was found many times. The chain recombines TRBV12-3 or TRBV12-4 with TRBJ2-5; 9 nucleotides match TRBD1. There are 15 residues in the CDR3. The V and J ends lost 5 bases and 7 bases, in that order; junction bases with no gene match: 11. Here the CDR3 reads CASSMGQGKVGTQYF. The CDR3 nucleotides read TGTGCCAGCAGTATGGGACAGGGAAAGGTTGGGACCCAGTACTTC.

The sample holds a few counts of this clonotype. This chain links TRBV6-1 with TRBJ1-2; D possibly corresponds to TRBD1 (6 bases). The V end lost 5 bases, the J end lost 3 bases, and 16 bases lay between the germline ends. This CDR3 contains 15 residues. CDR1 MNHNS and CDR2 SASEGT come from the germline V gene. CDR3 nucleotide sequence: TGTGCCAGCAGTCCCCCGGGGCGACAGGACTATGGCTACACCTTC. Translated, it gives CASSPPGRQDYGYTF.

This clonotype has a handful of counts. The genes are TRBV10-3 and TRBJ1-2; no firm D call. CDR3 length equals 12 residues. From germline, CDR1 is ENHRY and CDR2 SYGVKD. Trimming shortened V by 0 bases and J by 13 bases, and 12 bases separated the two germline ends. CDR3 protein: CAISESRGRVTF. In nucleotides, the CDR3 is TGTGCCATCAGTGAGTCGCGGGGAAGGGTCACCTTC.

This clonotype came up a few times. This chain uses TRBV28 with TRBJ2-5; a possible D gene is TRBD2 (6 bases). This CDR3 spans 15 amino acids. The germline gives CDR1 MDHEN, CDR2 SYDVKM. Trimming stripped 3 bases from V and 1 base from J, with 12 bases between. The CDR3 DNA is TGTGCCAGCAGTTTGTTAGCGGAGTCCCAAGAGACCCAGTACTTC. Protein: CASSLLAESQETQYF.